The 24 T cell receptor beta chains in this list originate from one sample, sequenced in a study of blood T cell repertoires in COVID-19. The data were produced by immunoSEQ multiplex PCR, yet TCRdb's version contains in-frame clones alone and is incomplete. The data hold about 170,000 clones, with approximately 87% observed a single time. Specimen: peripheral blood. The receptors were gathered from a woman between 55 and 75 years old with COVID-19, enrolled during active disease.

The chain links TRBV7-2 to TRBJ1-4; D might be TRBD1 (5 bases). Germline loops: CDR1 SGHTA, CDR2 FQGNSA. Trimming took off 0 bases at V and 8 bases at J, with 10 bases between the two ends. The CDR3 has 14 amino acids. In DNA, the CDR3 is TGTGCCAGCAGCTTAGCCAGGGTTGGAGAAAAACTGTTTTTT. Its translation is CASSLARVGEKLFF.

This chain uses TRBV28 with TRBJ1-2, with a possible D match to TRBD1 (5 bases). The CDR3 totals 15 residues. The V end was cut by 6 bases, the J end by 2 bases, with 16 bases between. The germline V gene encodes CDR1 MDHEN and CDR2 SYDVKM. The CDR3 protein is CASSAFDRPNYGYTF. CDR3 nucleotides: TGTGCCAGCAGCGCCTTCGACAGACCAAACTATGGCTACACCTTC.

The chain links TRBV7-8 to TRBJ2-1, with D possibly being TRBD2 (5 bases). V was cut by 2 bases and J by 3 bases, with 8 bases left in between. The CDR3 consists of 14 residues. Germline V gene lookup returns CDR1 SGHVS and CDR2 FQNEAQ. This CDR3 reads CASSLYRGYNEQFF. The CDR3 DNA reads as TGTGCCAGCAGCTTATATCGGGGCTACAATGAGCAGTTCTTC. The whole variable domain, filled in from reference TRBV7-8 and TRBJ2-1, reads GAGVSQSPRYKVAKRGQDVALRCDPISGHVSLFWYQQALGQGPEFLTYFQNEAQLDKSGLPSDRFFAERPEGSVSTLKIQRTQQEDSAVYLCASSLYRGYNEQFFGPGTRLTVL.

This sequence joins TRBV18 and TRBJ2-7; 7 bases fit TRBD1. Germline lookup yields CDR1 KGHSH and CDR2 LQKENI. V lost 3 bases and J lost 7; bases outside the gene matches: 0. The CDR3 has 11 residues. CDR3 in amino acids: CASSPDREQYF. As DNA, the CDR3 is TGTGCCAGCTCACCGGACAGGGAGCAGTACTTC.

This sequence joins TRBV4-3 and TRBJ1-2; D possibly corresponds to TRBD1 (6 bases). Trimming shortened V by 6 bases and J by 5 bases, and 16 bases separated the two germline ends. The CDR3 consists of 14 residues. From germline, CDR1 is LGHNA and CDR2 YSLEER. The CDR3 sequence is CASRPSGVGYGYTF. The CDR3 DNA follows: TGCGCCAGCAGACCCTCAGGGGTTGGGTATGGCTACACCTTC.

J is TRBJ1-3 and V is TRBV14, with D unclear. Deletions cut 1 base from V and 4 bases from J, with 20 bases between. This CDR3 is built from 18 residues. Germline CDR1 SGHDN, CDR2 FVKESK. In nucleotides, the CDR3 is TGTGCCAGCAGCCAAGGCAGGCCCACTGGGAGGTCGGGAAACACCATATATTTT. It yields the protein CASSQGRPTGRSGNTIYF.

The chain joins TRBV19 to TRBJ1-4; D may be TRBD1 (5 bases). Trimming pared 2 bases from V and 0 bases from J, leaving 10 bases between. CDR3 length: 16 residues. The V gene's germline CDR1 is LNHDA and CDR2 SQIVND (reference sequence). DNA for the CDR3: TGTGCCAGTAGTATACGCGGACACTCAACTAATGAAAAACTGTTTTTT. It translates to CASSIRGHSTNEKLFF.

CDR3 coding DNA: TGTGCCAGCAGTTTAGCTAGCGGACATGAGCAGTTCTTC. Amino acids: CASSLASGHEQFF. V and J are TRBV28 and TRBJ2-1; 7 bases map to TRBD2. J was trimmed by 8 bases and V by 2 bases; bases with no gene match: 3. The CDR3 covers 13 residues. Germline loops: CDR1 MDHEN, CDR2 SYDVKM.

The chain links TRBV7-9 to TRBJ2-5; 12 positions agree with TRBD2. The CDR3 contains 16 residues. V gave up 4 bases and J gave up 2 bases; unmatched junction bases: 5. Germline V gene lookup returns CDR1 SEHNR and CDR2 FQNEAQ (reference sequence). In DNA form, the CDR3 reads TGTGCCAGCAGCTCGTTAGGACTAGCGGGACAAGAGACCCAGTACTTC. It encodes CASSSLGLAGQETQYF.

The gene calls are TRBV3-1 (or the pseudogene TRBV3-2) and TRBJ2-2; TRBD2 matches at 7 bases. CDR1 LGHDT and CDR2 YNNKEL come from the germline V gene (reference sequence). The V and J ends lost 1 base and 5 bases, in that order; junction bases with no gene match: 1. This CDR3 is built from 14 residues. This chain's CDR3 is CASSQALATGELFF. For the CDR3, the DNA is TGTGCCAGCAGCCAAGCACTAGCGACCGGGGAGCTGTTTTTT.

The CDR3 DNA reads as TGTGCCAGCAGCCAGGGACTAGCGGGAGTAGTAGAGACCCAGTACTTC. Protein product: CASSQGLAGVVETQYF. The chain combines TRBV3-1 (or the pseudogene TRBV3-2) with TRBJ2-5, with 14 bases matching TRBD2. The CDR3 totals 16 residues. Germline V gene lookup returns CDR1 LGHDT and CDR2 YNNKEL (reference sequence). The V gene end was trimmed by 3 bases and the J gene end by 4 bases; junction bases not matched to a gene: 4.

The rearrangement links TRBV11-1 to TRBJ2-1; 9 bases agree with TRBD2. The germline gives CDR1 SGHAT, CDR2 FQDESV (reference sequence). The CDR3 is 14 amino acids. V was pared by 6 bases and J by 4 bases, with 4 bases of the junction left unmatched. This CDR3 is CASRRLAVYNEQFF. CDR3 coding DNA: TGTGCCAGCAGGCGACTAGCGGTATACAATGAGCAGTTCTTC.

The CDR3 spells CASSHQGLNTEAFF. CDR3 DNA: TGTGCCAGCAGCCATCAGGGGTTGAACACTGAAGCTTTCTTT. This sequence joins TRBV14 and TRBJ1-1, with D perhaps matching TRBD1 (6 bases). Trimming shortened V by 3 bases and J by 0 bases, and 8 bases separated the two germline ends. CDR1 is SGHDN, CDR2 FVKESK, per germline. This CDR3 has 14 residues.

The chain has TRBV6-6 and TRBJ1-2, with a weak D call TRBD1 (5 bases). With 2 bases removed from V and 8 bases from J, the gap between germline ends came to 12 bases. CDR1 MNHNY and CDR2 SVGAGI come from the germline V gene (reference sequence). This CDR3 spans 13 amino acids. CDR3 nucleotide sequence: TGTGCCAGCAGTTACGGTCAGGGTGACGGCTACACCTTC. This encodes CASSYGQGDGYTF.

The CDR3 DNA reads as TGTGCCATCAGCAATCCGACTCTCGACGGCTCCGGCAACTATGGCTACACCTTC. Its protein product is CAISNPTLDGSGNYGYTF. V and J are TRBV10-3 and TRBJ1-2, with D uncertain. The V gene's germline CDR1 is ENHRY and CDR2 SYGVKD. Trimming took off 6 bases at V and 2 bases at J, with 25 bases between the two ends. The CDR3 is made up of 18 amino acids.

This chain connects TRBV5-4 to TRBJ2-5; 13 bases match TRBD2. Looked up from germline, CDR1 is SGHNT and CDR2 is YYREEE (reference sequence). The CDR3 spans 17 residues. The junction had 9 bases not matched to a gene; V was cut back by 3 bases and J by 4 bases. In DNA, the CDR3 is TGTGCCAGCAGCTCGGGACTAGCGGGGACGGGTGGAGAGACCCAGTACTTC. This encodes CASSSGLAGTGGETQYF.

This rearrangement joins TRBV13 to TRBJ2-7; D is unresolved. V lost 10 bases to trimming and J lost 12 bases, with 13 bases between them. The length of the CDR3 is 9 residues. Germline-derived CDR1 and CDR2 are PRHDT and FYEKMQ (reference sequence). CDR3 sequence (DNA): TGTGCCAAGTGCGACTGGTGGTACTTC. Translated: CAKCDWWYF.

In its sample, this clone was seen a few times. The chain employs TRBV6-5 and TRBJ1-2; D remains ambiguous. Per the germline V gene, CDR1 is MNHEY and CDR2 is SVGAGI. The V gene lost 0 bases and the J gene lost 4 bases, with 6 bases spanning the gap. There are 13 residues in the CDR3. The CDR3 nucleotides read TGTGCCAGCAGTTACTCGGGCACCTATGGCTACACCTTC. Protein sequence: CASSYSGTYGYTF.

V usage is TRBV12-3 or TRBV12-4 and J usage is TRBJ1-1, with D unresolved. This CDR3 has 11 amino acids. Trimming shortened V by 3 bases and J by 7 bases, and 6 bases separated the two germline ends. Here the CDR3 reads CASSLVGEAFF. The CDR3 DNA sequence: TGTGCCAGCAGTTTGGTCGGTGAAGCTTTCTTT.

The V gene is TRBV19, the J gene TRBJ2-7; 7 bases are a match to TRBD2. V shed 7 bases and J 4 bases; nucleotides not matched to a gene: 10. The CDR3 is 14 amino acids. Germline V gene sequence: CDR1 LNHDA, CDR2 SQIVND (reference sequence). For the CDR3, the DNA is TGTGCCAGTAAAAGTAGAGGGAGGGCTTACGAGCAGTACTTC. Protein sequence: CASKSRGRAYEQYF.

This clone was seen more than once but under ten times. The V gene is TRBV9, the J gene TRBJ2-1; 11 bases are a match to TRBD2. The V and J ends lost 3 bases and 7 bases, in that order; junction bases with no gene match: 12. Per germline, CDR1 SGDLS and CDR2 YYNGEE. This CDR3 has 17 amino acids. The chain's CDR3 is CASSGRTSGLRENEQFF. As DNA, the CDR3 is TGTGCCAGCAGCGGCCGGACTAGCGGGCTAAGGGAGAATGAGCAGTTCTTC.

The chain has TRBV6-2 or TRBV6-3 and TRBJ1-2; 10 bases match TRBD1. From germline, CDR1 is MNHEY and CDR2 SVGEGT. CDR3 length: 17 residues. The V segment lost 6 bases and the J segment 0 bases; nucleotides outside the gene matches: 10. The chain's CDR3 is CASSRTWDRGANYGYTF. The CDR3 DNA is TGTGCCAGCAGCCGGACCTGGGACAGGGGTGCTAACTATGGCTACACCTTC.

With regard to this clone: In the same sample, other DNA sequences code for this CDR3. The rearrangement links TRBV3-1 (or the pseudogene TRBV3-2) to TRBJ1-5, with D hard to call. Per germline, CDR1 LGHDT and CDR2 YNNKEL (reference sequence). CDR3 length: 14 amino acids. Trimming removed 4 bases at V and 0 bases at J, with 7 bases between. The DNA of the CDR3 is TGTGCCAGCAGCCGGGCGGGTAGCAATCAGCCCCAGCATTTT. This translates into CASSRAGSNQPQHF.

The chain recombines TRBV30 with TRBJ1-6, with D hard to call. Deletions cut 4 bases from V and 7 bases from J, with 14 bases between. CDR1 and CDR2 from the germline V gene are GTSNPN and SVGIG (reference sequence). The CDR3 runs to 14 residues. CDR3 residues: CAWIGATVNSPLHF. Written as DNA, the CDR3 is TGTGCCTGGATCGGTGCTACGGTGAATTCACCCCTCCACTTT.